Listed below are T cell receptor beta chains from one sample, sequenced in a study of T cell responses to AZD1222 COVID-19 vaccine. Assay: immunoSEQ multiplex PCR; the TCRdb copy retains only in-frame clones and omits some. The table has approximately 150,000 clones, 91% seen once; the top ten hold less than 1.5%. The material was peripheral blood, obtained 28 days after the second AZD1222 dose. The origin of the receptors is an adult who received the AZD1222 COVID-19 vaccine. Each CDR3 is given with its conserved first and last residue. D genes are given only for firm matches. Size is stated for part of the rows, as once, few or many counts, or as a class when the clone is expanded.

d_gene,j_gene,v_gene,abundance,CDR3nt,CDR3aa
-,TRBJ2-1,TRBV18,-,TGTGCCAGCTCACCAGTCATCTTGGATGGGGACAATGAGCAGTTCTTC,CASSPVILDGDNEQFF
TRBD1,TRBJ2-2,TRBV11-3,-,TGTGCCAGCAACCGGGACAGGGACACCGGGGAGCTGTTTTTT,CASNRDRDTGELFF
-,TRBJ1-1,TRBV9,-,TGTGCCAGCAGCGTAACGGACGGGGAGGTCACTGAAGCTTTCTTT,CASSVTDGEVTEAFF
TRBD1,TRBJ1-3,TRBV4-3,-,TGCGCCAGCAGCCAAGATTTTTTCCCCGGGACAGGGAGAATAGAGTGTGGAAACACCATATATTTT,CASSQDFFPGTGRIECGNTIYF
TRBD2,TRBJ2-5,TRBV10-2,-,TGCGCCAGCAGTCCAGAAACCGGGACAGGAACCCTTAGCGGGAGGCCTTGGGGGGAGACCCAGTACTTC,CASSPETGTGTLSGRPWGETQYF
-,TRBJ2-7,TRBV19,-,TGTGCCAGTAGTATAGGGGACGGATCCTACGAGCAGTACTTC,CASSIGDGSYEQYF
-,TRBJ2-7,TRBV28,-,TGTGCCAGCAGTTTGGTCCCCGGGACCTACGAGCAGTACTTC,CASSLVPGTYEQYF
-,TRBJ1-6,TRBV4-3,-,TGCGCCAGCAGCCAAGAGATGGGGGGTCTATCACCCCTCCACTTT,CASSQEMGGLSPLHF
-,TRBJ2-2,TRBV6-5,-,TGTGCCAGCAGCGTGGGGGGACTTTTCACCGGGGAGCTGTTTTTT,CASSVGGLFTGELFF
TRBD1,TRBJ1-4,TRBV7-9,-,TGTGCCAGCAGCTTAGCACGGACAGGGAATGAAAAACTGTTTTTT,CASSLARTGNEKLFF
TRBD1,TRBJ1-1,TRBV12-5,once,TGTGCTAGTGGCCAAGGGACAGGGACCACTGAAGCTTTCTTT,CASGQGTGTTEAFF
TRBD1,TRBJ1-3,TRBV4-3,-,TGCGCCAGCAGCCCGGGACAGGCGGCAAGCTCTGGAAACACCATATATTTT,CASSPGQAASSGNTIYF
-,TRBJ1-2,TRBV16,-,TGTGCCAGCAGCCAACCAGGAACTAACTATGGCTACACCTTC,CASSQPGTNYGYTF
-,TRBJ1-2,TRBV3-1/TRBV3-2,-,TGTGCCAGCAGCCAACGGGGCATTGGCTACACCTTC,CASSQRGIGYTF
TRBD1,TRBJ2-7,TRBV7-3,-,TGTGCCAGCAGCCTGACAGGGGGGTCTTACGAGCAGTACTTC,CASSLTGGSYEQYF
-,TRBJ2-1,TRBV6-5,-,TGTGCCAGCAGTTCCCTCCGGCAGGGCCTAAGCAATGAGCAGTTCTTC,CASSSLRQGLSNEQFF
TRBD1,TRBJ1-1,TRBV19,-,TGTGCCAGTAGTTACGGGACAGCTCTGATGAACACTGAAGCTTTCTTT,CASSYGTALMNTEAFF
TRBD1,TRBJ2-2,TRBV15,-,TGTGCCACGAAACTAAGGACAGGGGGCGGAACCGGGGAGCTGTTTTTT,CATKLRTGGGTGELFF
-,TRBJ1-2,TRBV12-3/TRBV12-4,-,TGTGCCAGCAGTTTCGGGGATACTGGCTACACCTTC,CASSFGDTGYTF
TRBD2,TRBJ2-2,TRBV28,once,TGTGCCAGCAGTTTGAGCGGGAGGAAGACCGGGGAGCTGTTTTTT,CASSLSGRKTGELFF
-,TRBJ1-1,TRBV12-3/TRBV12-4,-,TGTGCCAGCAGTTTCCAGGGGAACACTGAAGCTTTCTTT,CASSFQGNTEAFF
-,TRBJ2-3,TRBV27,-,TGTGCCACCAACCGTGGCAGGCCCACCACAGATACGCAGTATTTT,CATNRGRPTTDTQYF
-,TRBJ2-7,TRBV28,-,TGTGCCACCTTCGACTCGAGCTCCTACGAGCAGTACTTC,CATFDSSSYEQYF
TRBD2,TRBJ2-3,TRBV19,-,TGTGCCAGTAGTACAGCGGGGGTCGCAGATACGCAGTATTTT,CASSTAGVADTQYF
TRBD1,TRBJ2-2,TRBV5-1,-,TGCGCCAGCAGCTTCGTCCCCACAGGGGGCTTGTCCACCGGGGAGCTGTTTTTT,CASSFVPTGGLSTGELFF
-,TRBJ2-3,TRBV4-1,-,TGCGCCAGCAGTTGGAACGCCCGCACAGATACGCAGTATTTT,CASSWNARTDTQYF
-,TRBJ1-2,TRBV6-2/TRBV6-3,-,TGTGCCAGCAGCCAAGGACTTAACTATGGCTACACCTTC,CASSQGLNYGYTF
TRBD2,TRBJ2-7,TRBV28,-,TGTGCCACCTCGGAACCGTTGGCGGGAGGATCTCCTTACGAGCAGTACTTC,CATSEPLAGGSPYEQYF
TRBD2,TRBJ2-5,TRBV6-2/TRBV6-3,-,TGTGCCAGCAGTTACACCGGACTAGCTGCGATGGGGACCCAGTACTTC,CASSYTGLAAMGTQYF
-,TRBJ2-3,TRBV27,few,TGTGCCAGCAGTTTATTGGCAACGACAGTTACAGATACGCAGTATTTT,CASSLLATTVTDTQYF
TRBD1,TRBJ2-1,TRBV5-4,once,TGTGCCAGCAGCATACAGGGGCCCTACTCCTACAATGAGCAGTTCTTC,CASSIQGPYSYNEQFF
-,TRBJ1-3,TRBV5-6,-,TGTGCCAGCAGCTGGACTGCCGGGCTCTCTGGAAACACCATATATTTT,CASSWTAGLSGNTIYF
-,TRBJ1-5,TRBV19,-,TGTGCCAGTAGTATAGGGCAAAATAGCAATCAGCCCCAGCATTTT,CASSIGQNSNQPQHF
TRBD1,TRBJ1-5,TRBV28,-,TGTGCCAGCAGTTCCCGGACAGGGGGCTTAGGTCAGCCCCAGCATTTT,CASSSRTGGLGQPQHF
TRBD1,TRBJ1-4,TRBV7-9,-,TGTGCCAGCAGCTTCGGGGGACAGTCTAATGAAAAACTGTTTTTT,CASSFGGQSNEKLFF
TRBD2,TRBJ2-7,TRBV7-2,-,TGTGCCAGCAGCCCAATCCACCGAAGCGGGAGCGAGCAGTACTTC,CASSPIHRSGSEQYF
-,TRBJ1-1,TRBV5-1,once,TGCGCCAGCAACGACGGACAGCCGAACACTGAAGCTTTCTTT,CASNDGQPNTEAFF
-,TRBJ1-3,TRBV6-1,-,TGTGCCAGCAGTGAGCGGCCCCTCGGGGTAAACACCATATATTTT,CASSERPLGVNTIYF
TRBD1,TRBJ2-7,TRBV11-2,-,TGTGCCAGCAGCATAAACAGGGGTCCTTTCGAGCAGTACTTC,CASSINRGPFEQYF
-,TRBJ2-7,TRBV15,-,TGTGCCACCAGCAGTGCGCCGGGAATAACCTACGAGCAGTACTTC,CATSSAPGITYEQYF
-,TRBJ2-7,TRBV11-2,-,TGTGCCAGCAGCTTAAGTCCCGGACACTACGAGCAGTACTTC,CASSLSPGHYEQYF
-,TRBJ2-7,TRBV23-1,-,TGCGCCAGCAGTCAATCGAACTCCTACGAGCAGTACTTC,CASSQSNSYEQYF
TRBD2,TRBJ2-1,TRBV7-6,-,TGTGCCAGCAGCTTAGTCCTAGCGGGAGCCGGCAATGAGCAGTTCTTC,CASSLVLAGAGNEQFF
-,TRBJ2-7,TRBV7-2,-,TGTGCCAGCAGCTTAGATAGGCAGAGACCTTACGAGCAGTACTTC,CASSLDRQRPYEQYF
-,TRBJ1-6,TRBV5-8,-,TGTGCCAGCAGCTTTTCTGGGGGCCATAATTCACCCCTCCACTTT,CASSFSGGHNSPLHF
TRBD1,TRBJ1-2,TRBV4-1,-,TGCGCCAGCAGCTACTTTTCCCGGGACAGGGCCGATGGCTACACCTTC,CASSYFSRDRADGYTF
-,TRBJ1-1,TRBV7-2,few,TGTGCCAGCAGCTTAGCGGGGGATCTGATCGCTTTCTTT,CASSLAGDLIAFF
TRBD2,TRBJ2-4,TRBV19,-,TGTGCCAGTAGTACGAAGACTAGCGGGGTAAAAAACATTCAGTACTTC,CASSTKTSGVKNIQYF
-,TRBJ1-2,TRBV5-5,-,TGTGCCAGCACCTTGAGCGGGGGAAGCTATGGCTACACCTTC,CASTLSGGSYGYTF
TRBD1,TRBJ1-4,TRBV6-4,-,TGTGCCAGCAGGGACAGGCGGGCTAATGAAAAACTGTTTTTT,CASRDRRANEKLFF
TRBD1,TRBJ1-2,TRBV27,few,TGTGCCAGCAGTAAAGGAGGACAGGGGGCGATTGAAATTGGTGGCTACACCTTC,CASSKGGQGAIEIGGYTF
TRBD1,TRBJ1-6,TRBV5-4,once,TGTGCCAGCAGCTACTACGGACAGGACGATAATTCACCCCTCCACTTT,CASSYYGQDDNSPLHF